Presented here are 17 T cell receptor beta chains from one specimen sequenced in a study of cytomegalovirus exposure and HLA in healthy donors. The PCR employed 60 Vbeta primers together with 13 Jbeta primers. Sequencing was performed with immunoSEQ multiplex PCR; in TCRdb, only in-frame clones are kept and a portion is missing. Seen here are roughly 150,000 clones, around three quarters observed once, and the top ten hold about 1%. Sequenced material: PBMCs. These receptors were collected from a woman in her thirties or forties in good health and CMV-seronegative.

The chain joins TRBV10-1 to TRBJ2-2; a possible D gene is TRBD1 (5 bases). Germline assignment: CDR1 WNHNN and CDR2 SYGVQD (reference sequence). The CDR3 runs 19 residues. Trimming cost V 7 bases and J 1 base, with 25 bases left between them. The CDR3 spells CASIRQTLGQEMNTGELFF. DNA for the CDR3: TGCGCCAGCATACGACAAACTTTGGGGCAGGAGATGAACACCGGGGAGCTGTTTTTT.

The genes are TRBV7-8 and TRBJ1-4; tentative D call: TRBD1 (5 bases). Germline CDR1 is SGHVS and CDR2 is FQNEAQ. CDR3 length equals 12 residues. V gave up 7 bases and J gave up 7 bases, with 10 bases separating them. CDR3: CASTGSGEKLFF. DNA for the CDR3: TGTGCCAGCACAGGGTCGGGTGAAAAACTGTTTTTT. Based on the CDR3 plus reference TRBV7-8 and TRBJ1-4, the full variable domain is GAGVSQSPRYKVAKRGQDVALRCDPISGHVSLFWYQQALGQGPEFLTYFQNEAQLDKSGLPSDRFFAERPEGSVSTLKIQRTQQEDSAVYLCASTGSGEKLFFGSGTQLSVL.

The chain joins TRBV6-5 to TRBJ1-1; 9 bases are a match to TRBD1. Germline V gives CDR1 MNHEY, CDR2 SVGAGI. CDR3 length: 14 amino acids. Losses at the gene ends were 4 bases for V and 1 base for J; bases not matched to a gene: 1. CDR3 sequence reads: CASSSGQGNTEAFF. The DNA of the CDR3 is TGTGCCAGCAGTTCGGGACAGGGGAACACTGAAGCTTTCTTT.

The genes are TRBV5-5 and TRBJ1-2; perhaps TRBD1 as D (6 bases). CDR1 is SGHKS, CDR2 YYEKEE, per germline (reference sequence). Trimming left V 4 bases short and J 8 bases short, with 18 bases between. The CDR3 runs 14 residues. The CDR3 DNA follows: TGTGCCAGCAGCCCCTTTTCAGGGGTTGAGGGCTACACCTTC. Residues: CASSPFSGVEGYTF.

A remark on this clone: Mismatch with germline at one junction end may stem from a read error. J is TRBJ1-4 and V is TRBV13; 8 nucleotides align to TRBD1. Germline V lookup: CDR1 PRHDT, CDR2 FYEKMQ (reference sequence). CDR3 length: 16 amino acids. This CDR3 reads CASSLGAGGGGEKLFF. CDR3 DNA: TGTGCCAGCAGCCTAGGGGCAGGGGGCGGGGGTGAAAAACTGTTTTTT.

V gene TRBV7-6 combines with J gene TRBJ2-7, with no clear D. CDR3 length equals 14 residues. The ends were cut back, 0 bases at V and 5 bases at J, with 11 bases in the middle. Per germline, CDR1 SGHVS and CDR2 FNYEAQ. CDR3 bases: TGTGCCAGCAGCTTAGCTAGCCAAGGTAACGAGCAGTACTTC. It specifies CASSLASQGNEQYF.

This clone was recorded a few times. The CDR3 loop reads CSVQRTGSLSGNTIYF. In DNA, the CDR3 is TGCAGCGTTCAACGGACAGGGTCCCTCTCTGGAAACACCATATATTTT. The chain is built from TRBV29-1 and TRBJ1-3; TRBD1 matches 8 bases. With V trimmed by 5 bases and J by 0 bases, 9 bases remained unmatched. Germline CDR1 and CDR2: SQVTM and ANQGSEA. This CDR3 is built from 16 residues.

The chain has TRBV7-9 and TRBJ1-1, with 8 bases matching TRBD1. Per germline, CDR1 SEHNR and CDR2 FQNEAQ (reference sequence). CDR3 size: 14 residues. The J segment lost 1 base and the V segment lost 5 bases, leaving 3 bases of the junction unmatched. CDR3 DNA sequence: TGTGCCAGCAGCCTACAGGGGGGGAACACTGAAGCTTTCTTT. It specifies CASSLQGGNTEAFF.

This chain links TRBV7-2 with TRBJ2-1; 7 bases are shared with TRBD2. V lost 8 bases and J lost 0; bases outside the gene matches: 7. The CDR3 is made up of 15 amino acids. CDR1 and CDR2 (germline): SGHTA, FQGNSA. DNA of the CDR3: TGTGCCAGCGCGAAGGGAGGGAGCTCCTACAATGAGCAGTTCTTC. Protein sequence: CASAKGGSSYNEQFF.

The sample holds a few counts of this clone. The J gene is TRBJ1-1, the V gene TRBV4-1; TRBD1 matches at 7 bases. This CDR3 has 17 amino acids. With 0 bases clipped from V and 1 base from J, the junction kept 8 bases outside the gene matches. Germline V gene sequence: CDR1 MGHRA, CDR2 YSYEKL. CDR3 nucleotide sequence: TGCGCCAGCAGCCAAGATGTCGGGGACAGCGGGAACACTGAAGCTTTCTTT. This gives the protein CASSQDVGDSGNTEAFF.

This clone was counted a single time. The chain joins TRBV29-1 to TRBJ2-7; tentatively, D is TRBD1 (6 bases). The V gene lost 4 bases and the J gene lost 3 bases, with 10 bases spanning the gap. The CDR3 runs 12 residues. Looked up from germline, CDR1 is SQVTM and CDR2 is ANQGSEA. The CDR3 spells CSVVLDSYEQYF. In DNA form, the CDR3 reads TGCAGCGTTGTACTGGACAGCTACGAGCAGTACTTC.

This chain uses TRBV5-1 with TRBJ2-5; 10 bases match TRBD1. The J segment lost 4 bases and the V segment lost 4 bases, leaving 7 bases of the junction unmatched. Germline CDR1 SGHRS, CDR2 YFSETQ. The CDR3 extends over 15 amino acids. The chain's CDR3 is CASSQGQGLLETQYF. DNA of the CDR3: TGCGCCAGCAGCCAGGGACAGGGGTTGCTAGAGACCCAGTACTTC.

CDR3 protein: CASSYVGLAGSAGANVLTF. As DNA, the CDR3 is TGTGCCAGCTCATACGTGGGACTAGCGGGCAGCGCTGGGGCCAACGTCCTGACTTTC. The V gene is TRBV27, the J gene TRBJ2-6; 12 bases are a match to TRBD2. The V and J ends lost 8 bases and 2 bases, in that order; junction bases with no gene match: 13. The germline V gene has CDR1 MNHEY and CDR2 SMNVEV (reference sequence). This CDR3 is built from 19 residues.

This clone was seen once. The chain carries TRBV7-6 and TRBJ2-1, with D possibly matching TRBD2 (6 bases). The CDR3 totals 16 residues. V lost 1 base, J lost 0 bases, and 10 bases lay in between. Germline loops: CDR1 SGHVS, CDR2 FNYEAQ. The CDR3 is CASSLVAASSYNEQFF. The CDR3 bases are TGTGCCAGCAGCTTAGTAGCGGCAAGCTCCTACAATGAGCAGTTCTTC.

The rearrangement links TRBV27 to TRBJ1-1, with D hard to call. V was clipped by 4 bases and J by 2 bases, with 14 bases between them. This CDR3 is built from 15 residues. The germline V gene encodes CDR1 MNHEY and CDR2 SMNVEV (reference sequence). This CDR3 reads CASSSSRDRNTEAFF. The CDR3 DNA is TGTGCCAGCAGTTCATCCCGGGATAGAAACACTGAAGCTTTCTTT.

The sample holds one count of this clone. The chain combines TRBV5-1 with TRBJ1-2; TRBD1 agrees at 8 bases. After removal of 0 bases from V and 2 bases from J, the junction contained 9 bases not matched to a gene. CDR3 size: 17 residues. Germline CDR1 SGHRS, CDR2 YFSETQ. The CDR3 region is CASSLESGGGPNYGYTF. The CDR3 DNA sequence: TGCGCCAGCAGCTTGGAATCAGGGGGCGGCCCAAACTATGGCTACACCTTC.

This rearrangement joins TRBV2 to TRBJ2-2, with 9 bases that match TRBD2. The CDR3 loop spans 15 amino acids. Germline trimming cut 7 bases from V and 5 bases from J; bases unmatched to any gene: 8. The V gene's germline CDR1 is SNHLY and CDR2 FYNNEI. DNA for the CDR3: TGTGCCAGCAAGGGGGGGAGCGGGAGGACCGGGGAGCTGTTTTTT. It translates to CASKGGSGRTGELFF.